What follows is one TCR beta chain and its context. What it binds is not known. Germline values: CDR1 SGHTA, CDR2 FQGNSA. V gave up 2 bases and J gave up 0 bases; unmatched junction bases: 2. CDR3 size: 16 residues. These data originate in a study of shared clonotypes between healthy human individuals. Findings and caveats of the study: In having few donors, the study represented limited genetic and exposure-history diversity.

Assay used: immunoSEQ multiplex PCR; TCRdb lists only in-frame clones, some missing. This table has about 490,000 clones, 79% appearing once. The chain uses TRBV7-2 and TRBJ2-2; 8 bases agree with TRBD1. This TCR derives from a middle-aged woman in good health. Some clones in this sample may be carry-over from other donors' samples. Sample: PBMCs. The CDR3 sequence: CASSLRQGTNTGELFF. The CDR3 DNA reads TGTGCCAGCAGCTTAAGACAGGGGACGAACACCGGGGAGCTGTTTTTT.